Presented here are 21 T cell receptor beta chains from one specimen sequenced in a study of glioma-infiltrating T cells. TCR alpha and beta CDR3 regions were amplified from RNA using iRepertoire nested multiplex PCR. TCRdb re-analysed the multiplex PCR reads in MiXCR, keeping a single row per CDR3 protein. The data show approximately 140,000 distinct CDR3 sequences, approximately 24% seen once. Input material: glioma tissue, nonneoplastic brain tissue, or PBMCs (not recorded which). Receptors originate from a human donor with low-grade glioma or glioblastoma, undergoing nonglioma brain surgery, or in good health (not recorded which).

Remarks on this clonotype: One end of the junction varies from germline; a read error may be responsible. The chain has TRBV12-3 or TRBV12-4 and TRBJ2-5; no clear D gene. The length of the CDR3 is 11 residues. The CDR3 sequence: CASRLGETQYF. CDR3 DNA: TGTGCCAGCAGGTTAGGCGAGACCCAGTACTTC.

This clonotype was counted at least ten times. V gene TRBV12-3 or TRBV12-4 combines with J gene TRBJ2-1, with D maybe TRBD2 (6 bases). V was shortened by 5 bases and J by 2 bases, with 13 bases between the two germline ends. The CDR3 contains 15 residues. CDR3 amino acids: CASSRLGLTYNEQFF. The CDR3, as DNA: TGTGCCAGCAGTCGACTAGGACTAACCTACAATGAGCAGTTCTTC.

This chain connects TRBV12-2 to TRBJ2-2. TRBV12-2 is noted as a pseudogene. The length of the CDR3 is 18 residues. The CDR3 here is CASRLKKNGRANTGELFF. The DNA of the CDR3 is TGTGCAAGTCGCTTAAAGAAAAACGGACGGGCGAACACCGGGGAGCTGTTTTTT.

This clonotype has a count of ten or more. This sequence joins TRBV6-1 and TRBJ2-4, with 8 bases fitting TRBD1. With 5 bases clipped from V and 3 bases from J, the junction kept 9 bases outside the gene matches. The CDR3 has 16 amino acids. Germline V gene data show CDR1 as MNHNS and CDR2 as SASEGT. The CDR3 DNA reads TGTGCCAGCAGTAAAGACAGGGGTTTGGTCAAAAACATTCAGTACTTC. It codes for CASSKDRGLVKNIQYF.

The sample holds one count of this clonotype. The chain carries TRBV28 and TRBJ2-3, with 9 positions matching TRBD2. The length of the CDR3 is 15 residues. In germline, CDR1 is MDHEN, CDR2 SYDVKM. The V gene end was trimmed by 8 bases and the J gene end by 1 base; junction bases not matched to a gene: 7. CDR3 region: CASLAGWSRTDTQYF. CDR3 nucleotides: TGTGCCAGCCTAGCGGGGTGGTCCCGCACAGATACGCAGTATTTT. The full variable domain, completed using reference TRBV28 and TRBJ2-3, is DVKVTQSSRYLVKRTGEKVFLECVQDMDHENMFWYRQDPGLGLRLIYFSYDVKMKEKGDIPEGYSVSREKKERFSLILESASTNQTSMYLCASLAGWSRTDTQYFGPGTRLTVL.

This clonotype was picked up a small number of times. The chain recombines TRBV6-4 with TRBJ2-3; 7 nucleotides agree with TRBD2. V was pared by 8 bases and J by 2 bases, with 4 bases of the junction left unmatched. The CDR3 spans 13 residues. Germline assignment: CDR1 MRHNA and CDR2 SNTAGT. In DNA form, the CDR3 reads TGTGCCAGCGGAGCGGGGTACACAGATACGCAGTATTTT. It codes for CASGAGYTDTQYF.

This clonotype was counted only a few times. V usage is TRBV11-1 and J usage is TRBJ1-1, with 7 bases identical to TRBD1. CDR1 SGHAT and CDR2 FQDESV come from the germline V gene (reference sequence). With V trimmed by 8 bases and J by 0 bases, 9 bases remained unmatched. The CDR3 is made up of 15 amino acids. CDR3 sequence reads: CASQGGLQMNTEAFF. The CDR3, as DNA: TGTGCCAGCCAGGGGGGACTGCAGATGAACACTGAAGCTTTCTTT. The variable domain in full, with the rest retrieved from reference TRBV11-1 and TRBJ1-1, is EAEVAQSPRYKITEKSQAVAFWCDPISGHATLYWYRQILGQGPELLVQFQDESVVDDSQLPKDRFSAERLKGVDSTLKIQPAELGDSAMYLCASQGGLQMNTEAFFGQGTRLTVV.

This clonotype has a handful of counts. CDR3 DNA: TGTGCCAGCAGCAGTTCGATAACGGGCGGGAATGAGCAGTTCTTC. Amino acids: CASSSSITGGNEQFF. The chain joins TRBV25-1 to TRBJ2-1; maybe TRBD2 (5 bases). The V gene's germline CDR1 is MGHDK and CDR2 SYGVNS. V shed 6 bases and J shed 7 bases, with 19 bases lying between them. The CDR3 is 15 amino acids.

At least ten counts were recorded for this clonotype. In nucleotides, the CDR3 is TGTGCCAGCAGCTTTAAGGTTGAGCAGTTCTTC. Translating gives CASSFKVEQFF. This chain links TRBV7-8 with TRBJ2-1; D call uncertain. The CDR3 consists of 11 residues. From germline, CDR1 is SGHVS and CDR2 FQNEAQ. V was pared by 3 bases and J by 9 bases, with 6 bases between.

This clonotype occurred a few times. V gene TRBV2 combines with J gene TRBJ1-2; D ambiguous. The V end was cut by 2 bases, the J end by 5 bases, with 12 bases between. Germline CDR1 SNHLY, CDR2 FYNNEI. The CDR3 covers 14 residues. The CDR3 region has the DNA TGTGCCAGCAGTGAACATCAGGCATCGTATGGCTACACCTTC. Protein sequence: CASSEHQASYGYTF. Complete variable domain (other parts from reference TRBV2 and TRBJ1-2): EPEVTQTPSHQVTQMGQEVILRCVPISNHLYFYWYRQILGQKVEFLVSFYNNEISEKSEIFDDQFSVERPDGSNFTLKIRSTKLEDSAMYFCASSEHQASYGYTFGSGTRLTVV.

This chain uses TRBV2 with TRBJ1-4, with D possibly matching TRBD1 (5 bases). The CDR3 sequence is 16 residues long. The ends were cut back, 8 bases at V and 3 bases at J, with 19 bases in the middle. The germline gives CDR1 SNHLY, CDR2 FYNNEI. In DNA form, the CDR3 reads TGTGCCAGCGGAAACGCCGACAGCTCGGCTAATGAAAAACTGTTTTTT. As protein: CASGNADSSANEKLFF.

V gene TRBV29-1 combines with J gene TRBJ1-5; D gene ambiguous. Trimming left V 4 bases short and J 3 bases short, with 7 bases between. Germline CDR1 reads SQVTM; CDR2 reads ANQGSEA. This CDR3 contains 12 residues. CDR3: CSVGGFNQPQHF. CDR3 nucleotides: TGCAGCGTTGGAGGGTTCAATCAGCCCCAGCATTTT.

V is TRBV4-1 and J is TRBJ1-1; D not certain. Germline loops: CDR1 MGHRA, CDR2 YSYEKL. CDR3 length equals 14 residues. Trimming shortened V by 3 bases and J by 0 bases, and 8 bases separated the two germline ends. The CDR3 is CASSHPTVNTEAFF. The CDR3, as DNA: TGCGCCAGCAGCCACCCCACAGTGAACACTGAAGCTTTCTTT.

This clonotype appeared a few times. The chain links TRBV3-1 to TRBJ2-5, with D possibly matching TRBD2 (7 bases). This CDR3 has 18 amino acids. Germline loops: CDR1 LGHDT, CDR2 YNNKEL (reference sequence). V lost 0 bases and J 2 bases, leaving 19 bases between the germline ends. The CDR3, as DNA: TGTGCCAGCAGCCAAGATCTTGGCAGGGAGGGGGGGCAAGAGACCCAGTACTTC. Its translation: CASSQDLGREGGQETQYF.

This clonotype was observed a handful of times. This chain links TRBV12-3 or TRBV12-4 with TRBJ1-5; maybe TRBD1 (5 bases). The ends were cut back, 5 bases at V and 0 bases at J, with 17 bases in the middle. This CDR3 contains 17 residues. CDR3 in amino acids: CASSTPTAYFSNQPQHF. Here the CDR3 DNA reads TGTGCCAGCAGTACGCCGACAGCCTACTTTAGCAATCAGCCCCAGCATTTT.

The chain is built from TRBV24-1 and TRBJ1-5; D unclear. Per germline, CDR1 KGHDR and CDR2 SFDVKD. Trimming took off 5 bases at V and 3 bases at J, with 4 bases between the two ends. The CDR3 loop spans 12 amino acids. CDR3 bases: TGTGCCACCAGTGGATCCAATCAGCCCCAGCATTTT. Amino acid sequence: CATSGSNQPQHF.

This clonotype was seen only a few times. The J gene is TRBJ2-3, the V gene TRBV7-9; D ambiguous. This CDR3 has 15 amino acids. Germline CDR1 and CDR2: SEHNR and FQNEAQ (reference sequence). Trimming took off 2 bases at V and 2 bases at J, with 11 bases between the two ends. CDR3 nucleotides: TGTGCCAGCAGCTTAATCCGCGGATCCACAGATACGCAGTATTTT. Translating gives CASSLIRGSTDTQYF.

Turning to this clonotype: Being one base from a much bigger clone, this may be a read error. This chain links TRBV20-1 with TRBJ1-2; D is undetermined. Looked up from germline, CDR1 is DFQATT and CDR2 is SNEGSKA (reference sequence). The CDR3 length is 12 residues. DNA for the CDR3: TGCAGTTCTAGGGCAGCGACCTATGGCTACACCTTC. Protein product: CSSRAATYGYTF.

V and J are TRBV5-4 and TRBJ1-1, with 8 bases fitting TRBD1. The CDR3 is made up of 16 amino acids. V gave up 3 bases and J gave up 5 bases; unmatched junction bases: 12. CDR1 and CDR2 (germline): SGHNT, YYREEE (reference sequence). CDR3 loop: CASSSLDREGRTEAFF. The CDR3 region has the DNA TGTGCCAGCAGCTCCCTGGACAGGGAGGGGAGAACTGAAGCTTTCTTT.

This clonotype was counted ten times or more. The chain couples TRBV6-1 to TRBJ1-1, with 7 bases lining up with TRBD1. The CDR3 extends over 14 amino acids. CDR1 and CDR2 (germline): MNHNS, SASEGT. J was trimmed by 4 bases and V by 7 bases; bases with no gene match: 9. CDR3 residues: CASTRTGRGTEAFF. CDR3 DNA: TGTGCCAGCACCCGGACAGGCAGGGGCACTGAAGCTTTCTTT.

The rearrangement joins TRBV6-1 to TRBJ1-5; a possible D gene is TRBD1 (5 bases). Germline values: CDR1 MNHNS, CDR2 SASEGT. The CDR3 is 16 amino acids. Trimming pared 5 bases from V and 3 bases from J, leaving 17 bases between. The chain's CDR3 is CASSPTREPPNQPQHF. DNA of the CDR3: TGTGCCAGCAGTCCCACCAGGGAGCCCCCCAATCAGCCCCAGCATTTT.